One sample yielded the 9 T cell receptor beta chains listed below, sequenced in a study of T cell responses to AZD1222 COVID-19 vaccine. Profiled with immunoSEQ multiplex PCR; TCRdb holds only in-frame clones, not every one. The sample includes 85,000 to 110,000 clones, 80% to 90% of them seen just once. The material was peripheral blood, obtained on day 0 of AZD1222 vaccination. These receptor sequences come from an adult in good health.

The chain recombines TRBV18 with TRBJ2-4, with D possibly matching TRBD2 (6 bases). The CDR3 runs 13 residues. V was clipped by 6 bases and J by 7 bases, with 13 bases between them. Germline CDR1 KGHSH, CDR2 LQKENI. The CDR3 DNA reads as TGTGCCAGCTCCCGGGGAGGAGGGAACATTCAGTACTTC. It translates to CASSRGGGNIQYF.

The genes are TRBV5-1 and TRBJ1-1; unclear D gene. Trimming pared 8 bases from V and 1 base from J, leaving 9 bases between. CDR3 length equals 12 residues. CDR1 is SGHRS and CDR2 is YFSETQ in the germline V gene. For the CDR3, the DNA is TGCGCCAGTAGATCGGAGAACACTGAAGCTTTCTTT. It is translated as CASRSENTEAFF.

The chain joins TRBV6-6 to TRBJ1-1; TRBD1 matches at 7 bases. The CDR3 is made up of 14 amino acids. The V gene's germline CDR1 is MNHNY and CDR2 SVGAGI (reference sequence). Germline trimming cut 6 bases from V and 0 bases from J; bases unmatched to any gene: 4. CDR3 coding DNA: TGTGCCAGCAGCCTGGGACAGATGAACACTGAAGCTTTCTTT. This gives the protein CASSLGQMNTEAFF.

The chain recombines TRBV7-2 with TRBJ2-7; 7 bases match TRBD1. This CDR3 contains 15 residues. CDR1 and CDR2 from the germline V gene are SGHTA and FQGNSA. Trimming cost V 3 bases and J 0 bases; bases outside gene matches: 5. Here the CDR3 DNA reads TGTGCCAGCAGCTTTATGGGACAGCACTCCTACGAGCAGTACTTC. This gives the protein CASSFMGQHSYEQYF.

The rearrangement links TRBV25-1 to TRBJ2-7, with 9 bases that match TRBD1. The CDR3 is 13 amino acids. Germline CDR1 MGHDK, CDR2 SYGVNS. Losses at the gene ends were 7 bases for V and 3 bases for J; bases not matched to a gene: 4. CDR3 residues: CASKGQGNYEQYF. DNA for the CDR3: TGTGCCAGCAAGGGACAGGGTAACTACGAGCAGTACTTC.

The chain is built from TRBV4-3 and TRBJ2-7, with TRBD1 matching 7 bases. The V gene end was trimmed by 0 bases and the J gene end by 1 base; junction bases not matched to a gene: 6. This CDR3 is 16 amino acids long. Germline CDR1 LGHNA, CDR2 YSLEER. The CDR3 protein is CASSQDETGSSYEQYF. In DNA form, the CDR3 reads TGCGCCAGCAGCCAAGATGAGACAGGGTCTTCCTACGAGCAGTACTTC.

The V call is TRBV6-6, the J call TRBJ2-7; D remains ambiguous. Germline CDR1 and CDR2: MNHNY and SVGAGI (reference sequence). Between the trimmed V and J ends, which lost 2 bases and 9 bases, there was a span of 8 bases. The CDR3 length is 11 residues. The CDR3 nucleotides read TGTGCCAGCAGTTACGGGGTGGGGCAGTACTTC. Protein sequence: CASSYGVGQYF.

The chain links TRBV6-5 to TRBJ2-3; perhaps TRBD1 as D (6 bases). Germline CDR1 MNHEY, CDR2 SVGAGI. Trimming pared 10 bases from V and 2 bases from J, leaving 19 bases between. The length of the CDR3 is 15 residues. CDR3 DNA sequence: TGTGCCATCGATCTGGGGCAGGGGAACACAGATACGCAGTATTTT. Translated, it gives CAIDLGQGNTDTQYF.

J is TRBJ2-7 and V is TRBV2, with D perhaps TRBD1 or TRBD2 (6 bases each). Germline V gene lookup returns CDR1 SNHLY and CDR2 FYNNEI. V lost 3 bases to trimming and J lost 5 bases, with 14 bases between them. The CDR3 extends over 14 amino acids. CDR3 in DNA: TGTGCCAGCAGTGACGGAAAGGGGGGCCACGAGCAGTACTTC. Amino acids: CASSDGKGGHEQYF.